The present T cell receptor beta chain was sequenced within a study of T cells in localized non-small cell lung cancer (dated by TCRdb to 2020 to 2022). About the study as a whole: T cell repertoires of approximately 250 early-stage NSCLC patients were analyzed, with tumors being compared against uninvolved tumor-adjacent lungs. All 250 or so NSCLC patients in the cohort were treatment-naive and had localized lung tumors that were resected. Of the NSCLC patients, approximately 130 were male and approximately 97 were female, and the mean age was approximately 66 years. What the study reported, not specific to this receptor: A median of roughly 60 of the top 100 tumor clones turned up in the paired uninvolved adjacent lung, and approximately 30 of those clones also ranked among the top 100 of that same adjacent lung. Uninvolved tumor-adjacent lung showed the highest T cell clonality, higher than tumor, which suggests more focused antigenic responses in the uninvolved tumor-adjacent lung. Multi-region tumor sequencing was not performed, so intratumor heterogeneity could not be excluded. Because the study design was exploratory, TCR variables were selected using unadjusted p-values without false-discovery rate correction. Higher T cell density in blood was associated with longer overall survival, whereas higher clonality in adjacent lung was associated with shorter survival.

At diagnosis, peripheral blood, uninvolved tumor-adjacent lung and tumor were collected and stored as a combination of fresh-frozen and FFPE material. For TCR repertoire profiling, the blood samples were analyzed as peripheral blood mononuclear cells. TCR beta CDR3 regions were sequenced from DNA using the immunoSEQ Assay. As for the original processing: To compute T cell density, TCR beta template counts were normalized to usable DNA, which was estimated by amplifying housekeeping genes. Richness was estimated with the preseqR package, extrapolating to 400,000 templates for PBMC samples and 120,000 templates for tissue samples. Clonality was defined as one minus Pielou's evenness. To identify tissue-enriched TCRs, differential abundance testing was run on productive amino-acid clonotypes with a minimum total count of 5 and an alpha of 0.1. The Jaccard Index and the Morisita Overlap Index were used to quantify repertoire overlap between compartments. GLIPH grouped TCR beta CDR3s together with public tetramer-defined viral CDR3s, and a viral motif had to include at least three viral sequences and show V-gene enrichment. TCRdb stores this immuneACCESS table with in-frame sequences only. Part of the clones is absent; in the studies checked, under half of the shortfall reflects unresolved V genes, and no reason is known for the rest. The D gene and trimming were derived from the DNA, and the V and J assignments and clone size from that table. This sample holds around 91,000 clones; roughly 87% were observed only once. About 16% of the sample lies in the top ten.

With regard to this clone: Its target antigen remains unknown. No per-base quality is available; no much larger clone lies one base away.

The CDR3 numbers 13 residues from cysteine through phenylalanine. Of all the DNA, just the CDR3 is kept, 39 bases in frame from base 1. V gives up 1 base and J gives up 4 bases, and the segment between their germline ends measures 8 bases. Reading the germline V gene gives CDR1 SGHRS and CDR2 YFSETQ. This specimen consisted of peripheral blood, obtained before any cancer treatment. The origin of this receptor is a man aged 40-75 years with stage I squamous cell lung carcinoma. This receptor chain uses TRBV5-1 and TRBJ1-1; TRBD1 is a possible D gene, resting on 5 matching bases. CDR3 reads: CASSLRGGTEAFF. The nucleotide sequence reads as follows: TGCGCCAGCAGCTTGCGGGGGGGCACTGAAGCTTTCTTT.